One sample yielded the 28 T cell receptor beta chains listed below, sequenced in a study of blood T cell repertoires in COVID-19. This table comes from immunoSEQ multiplex PCR, and its TCRdb copy is limited to in-frame clones, with some not included. The profile covers some 350,000 clones, with about 90% appearing a single time and 2.5% to 3% taken by the ten largest. The specimen sequenced was PBMCs or T cells enriched from blood (not recorded which). The receptor source for this set is a woman aged 25 to 45 who had recovered from COVID-19.

Turning to this clone: The sample contains more than one DNA sequence encoding this CDR3. The chain is built from TRBV27 and TRBJ1-2; no firm D call. The length of the CDR3 is 13 residues. V lost 2 bases to trimming and J lost 4 bases, with 8 bases between them. From germline, CDR1 is MNHEY and CDR2 SMNVEV (reference sequence). Here the CDR3 DNA reads TGTGCCAGCAGTTTAAAAGGGAGCTATGGCTACACCTTC. Translating it yields CASSLKGSYGYTF.

This chain uses TRBV28 with TRBJ1-1; the match to TRBD1 covers 9 bases. V gave up 5 bases and J gave up 10 bases; unmatched junction bases: 14. Germline V gene data show CDR1 as MDHEN and CDR2 as SYDVKM. This CDR3 has 15 residues. The CDR3 region has the DNA TGTGCCAGCAGTGCTGCCGGGACAGGGTTTGATCTAGCTTTCTTT. Protein product: CASSAAGTGFDLAFF.

J is TRBJ2-1 and V is TRBV29-1, with TRBD2 matching over 9 bases. V was clipped by 6 bases and J by 9 bases; unmatched bases: 18. Looked up from germline, CDR1 is SQVTM and CDR2 is ANQGSEA. The CDR3 covers 16 residues. CDR3 region: CSVEPTLAGGQIEQFF. In nucleotides, the CDR3 is TGCAGCGTCGAACCGACTCTCGCGGGAGGGCAAATTGAGCAGTTCTTC.

The chain employs TRBV9 and TRBJ2-3; 11 bases line up with TRBD2. Germline CDR1 and CDR2: SGDLS and YYNGEE. V gave up 4 bases and J gave up 1 base; unmatched junction bases: 2. The CDR3 sequence is 15 residues long. In DNA, the CDR3 is TGTGCCAGCAGCCATAGCGGGGGGGGCACAGATACGCAGTATTTT. Residues: CASSHSGGGTDTQYF.

This clone came up once. The chain has TRBV6-5 and TRBJ2-1; 7 bases are shared with TRBD2. Germline CDR1 and CDR2: MNHEY and SVGAGI. The CDR3 sequence is 16 residues long. Trimming took 2 bases from V and 8 from J; bases not matched to a gene: 12. DNA of the CDR3: TGTGCCAGCAGTTACAATCCCGGGACTAAGGTATATGAGCAGTTCTTC. It translates to CASSYNPGTKVYEQFF.

This chain connects TRBV11-2 to TRBJ1-2; D is possibly TRBD1 (5 bases). V was trimmed by 5 bases and J by 8 bases, leaving 21 bases between them. The CDR3 contains 15 residues. The germline gives CDR1 SGHAT, CDR2 FQNNGV. The CDR3 nucleotides read TGTGCCAGCAGCCCGCGGACGGGGACTATGGAAGGCTACACCTTC. Encoded protein: CASSPRTGTMEGYTF.

This chain's CDR3 is CASSDRGGATNEKLFF. CDR3 bases: TGTGCCAGCAGTGATAGAGGGGGAGCAACTAATGAAAAACTGTTTTTT. The chain employs TRBV6-1 and TRBJ1-4; D possibly corresponds to TRBD1 (6 bases). CDR1 is MNHNS, CDR2 SASEGT, per germline. V was trimmed by 3 bases and J by 0 bases, leaving 11 bases between them. The CDR3 consists of 16 residues.

The chain links TRBV27 to TRBJ2-7; TRBD2 might be the D (5 bases). Germline V gene data show CDR1 as MNHEY and CDR2 as SMNVEV (reference sequence). Trimming removed 3 bases at V and 7 bases at J, with 13 bases between. The CDR3 extends over 13 amino acids. CDR3 amino acids: CASSFVLGSEQYF. In DNA form, the CDR3 reads TGTGCCAGCAGTTTCGTTCTAGGGAGTGAGCAGTACTTC.

The rearrangement uses TRBV28 and TRBJ2-1; D is uncertain. Germline CDR1 and CDR2: MDHEN and SYDVKM. V was clipped by 5 bases and J by 4 bases, with 9 bases between them. The CDR3 runs to 13 residues. CDR3: CASSPHIYNEQFF. For the CDR3, the DNA is TGTGCCAGCAGTCCCCACATATACAATGAGCAGTTCTTC. Variable domain in full (rest from reference TRBV28 and TRBJ2-1): DVKVTQSSRYLVKRTGEKVFLECVQDMDHENMFWYRQDPGLGLRLIYFSYDVKMKEKGDIPEGYSVSREKKERFSLILESASTNQTSMYLCASSPHIYNEQFFGPGTRLTVL.

With regard to this clone: Different DNA sequences within this sample yield the same CDR3. The chain is built from TRBV27 and TRBJ2-1; the match to TRBD2 covers 9 bases. V lost 2 bases, J lost 2 bases, and 1 base stayed unmatched. Germline-derived CDR1 and CDR2 are MNHEY and SMNVEV (reference sequence). The CDR3 contains 15 residues. CDR3 sequence reads: CASSLAGGPYNEQFF. The CDR3 DNA reads TGTGCCAGCAGTTTAGCGGGGGGGCCCTACAATGAGCAGTTCTTC.

The chain recombines TRBV5-1 with TRBJ2-7; a weak D match, TRBD1 (6 bases). This CDR3 comprises 15 residues. Germline CDR1 reads SGHRS; CDR2 reads YFSETQ. Trimming stripped 9 bases from V and 0 bases from J, with 19 bases between. The CDR3 loop reads CATSSGQGSSYEQYF. CDR3 nucleotide sequence: TGCGCCACCTCCTCGGGGCAGGGGAGCTCCTACGAGCAGTACTTC.

The V call is TRBV9, the J call TRBJ1-4, with a weak D call TRBD1 (6 bases). Between the trimmed V and J ends, which lost 0 bases and 5 bases, there was a span of 8 bases. Germline loops: CDR1 SGDLS, CDR2 YYNGEE. CDR3 length: 14 residues. CDR3 in DNA: TGTGCCAGCAGCGTAGGACAGGTGAATGAAAAACTGTTTTTT. This codes for CASSVGQVNEKLFF.

The chain is built from TRBV12-3 or TRBV12-4 and TRBJ1-1; no reliable D call. V lost 4 bases, J lost 7 bases, and 10 bases lay in between. The CDR3 has 12 residues. CDR3 amino acids: CASSSDGLEAFF. CDR3 sequence (DNA): TGTGCCAGCAGTTCGGACGGACTTGAAGCTTTCTTT.

The chain carries TRBV7-2 and TRBJ2-3; D is possibly TRBD2 (6 bases). The V end lost 2 bases, the J end lost 3 bases, and 15 bases lay between the germline ends. CDR1 SGHTA and CDR2 FQGNSA come from the germline V gene. This CDR3 has 16 amino acids. The CDR3 region is CASSLLQGGGTDTQYF. CDR3 DNA sequence: TGTGCCAGCAGCTTACTCCAGGGAGGAGGGACAGATACGCAGTATTTT. Looking up the rest from reference TRBV7-2 and TRBJ2-3 gives the full variable domain: GAGVSQSPSNKVTEKGKDVELRCDPISGHTALYWYRQSLGQGLEFLIYFQGNSAPDKSGLPSDRFSAERTGGSVSTLTIQRTQQEDSAVYLCASSLLQGGGTDTQYFGPGTRLTVL.

The gene calls are TRBV5-1 and TRBJ2-7, with 12 bases aligning to TRBD2. This CDR3 has 14 amino acids. Germline V gives CDR1 SGHRS, CDR2 YFSETQ. The V and J ends lost 4 bases and 4 bases, in that order; junction bases with no gene match: 3. CDR3 loop: CASSQGLAGYEQYF. In DNA form, the CDR3 reads TGCGCCAGCAGCCAAGGACTAGCGGGATACGAGCAGTACTTC.

The chain couples TRBV24-1 to TRBJ2-3; 7 bases fit TRBD2. The CDR3 extends over 16 amino acids. V gave up 4 bases and J gave up 5 bases; unmatched junction bases: 11. The germline gives CDR1 KGHDR, CDR2 SFDVKD. CDR3 amino acids: CATSEGDYPMEDTQYF. The CDR3 bases are TGTGCCACCAGTGAGGGGGACTACCCGATGGAAGATACGCAGTATTTT.

The chain has TRBV19 and TRBJ2-1; D possibly corresponds to TRBD2 (6 bases). The CDR3 length is 15 residues. The V gene's germline CDR1 is LNHDA and CDR2 SQIVND (reference sequence). Trimming took off 1 base at V and 10 bases at J, with 17 bases between the two ends. CDR3 sequence: CASSIAGTPLHEQFF. The CDR3 bases are TGTGCCAGTAGTATAGCCGGGACTCCCCTCCACGAGCAGTTCTTC.

Regarding this clone: Its ends do not fully match the called genes, so a read error is possible. The rearrangement links TRBV7-7 to TRBJ2-5; the match to TRBD1 covers 7 bases. This CDR3 region has 13 residues. Germline V gene lookup returns CDR1 SSHAT and CDR2 FNYEAQ (reference sequence). CDR3 sequence reads: CASSFTGEETQYF. The CDR3 DNA sequence: TGTGCTAGCAGCTTTACAGGGGAAGAGACCCAGTACTTC.

The DNA of the CDR3 is TGCAGCGTTGGAGGAAACACCGGGGAGCTGTTTTTT. It encodes CSVGGNTGELFF. This sequence joins TRBV29-1 and TRBJ2-2; D unclear. Trimming shortened V by 4 bases and J by 2 bases, and 5 bases separated the two germline ends. This CDR3 contains 12 residues. From germline, CDR1 is SQVTM and CDR2 ANQGSEA.

The chain uses TRBV5-1 and TRBJ1-6, with 9 bases matching TRBD1. Germline V CDR1 and CDR2: SGHRS, YFSETQ. This CDR3 has 16 residues. V trimming: 0 bases; J trimming: 7 bases; junction bases outside the gene matches: 5. The CDR3 coding sequence is TGCGCCAGCAGCTTGGATGGCGGACAGGGGAATTCACCCCTCCACTTT. It specifies CASSLDGGQGNSPLHF. Full variable domain (outside the CDR3, taken from reference TRBV5-1 and TRBJ1-6): KAGVTQTPRYLIKTRGQQVTLSCSPISGHRSVSWYQQTPGQGLQFLFEYFSETQRNKGNFPGRFSGRQFSNSRSEMNVSTLELGDSALYLCASSLDGGQGNSPLHFGNGTRLTVT.

The V call is TRBV9, the J call TRBJ2-1; no reliable D call. The CDR3 is 14 residues long. Trimming shortened V by 3 bases and J by 3 bases, and 10 bases separated the two germline ends. Germline CDR1 reads SGDLS; CDR2 reads YYNGEE. The CDR3 region is CASSGSQVYNEQFF. CDR3 bases: TGTGCCAGCAGCGGAAGTCAGGTCTACAATGAGCAGTTCTTC.

J is TRBJ1-2 and V is TRBV5-5; 9 nucleotides agree with TRBD1. Germline loops: CDR1 SGHKS, CDR2 YYEKEE (reference sequence). The CDR3 sequence is 15 residues long. V was pared by 0 bases and J by 8 bases, with 8 bases of the junction left unmatched. The CDR3 region is CASSLVGQGTGGYTF. The CDR3 coding sequence is TGTGCCAGCAGCTTGGTGGGACAGGGCACGGGCGGCTACACCTTC.

The chain uses TRBV6-5 and TRBJ1-2; 10 nucleotides agree with TRBD1. Germline lookup yields CDR1 MNHEY and CDR2 SVGAGI. V lost 1 base, J lost 7 bases, and 6 bases stayed unmatched. The CDR3 sequence is 15 residues long. The CDR3 nucleotides read TGTGCCAGCAGTTACTTTCCGGGACAGGGGATTGGCTACACCTTC. Translated: CASSYFPGQGIGYTF.

The V gene is TRBV27, the J gene TRBJ1-6, with D possibly matching TRBD1 (6 bases). Germline V gives CDR1 MNHEY, CDR2 SMNVEV (reference sequence). V gave up 4 bases and J gave up 10 bases, with 14 bases separating them. There are 14 residues in the CDR3. The chain's CDR3 is CASSYRVSGSPLHF. The CDR3 DNA reads as TGTGCCAGCAGTTACAGGGTTTCGGGCTCACCCCTCCACTTT.

The V and J genes are TRBV30 and TRBJ2-7, with 9 bases that match TRBD1. The V gene end was trimmed by 4 bases and the J gene end by 4 bases; junction bases not matched to a gene: 8. Germline values: CDR1 GTSNPN, CDR2 SVGIG (reference sequence). The CDR3 sequence is 14 residues long. DNA of the CDR3: TGTGCCTGGACTCTGGGACAGGGAAATTACGAGCAGTACTTC. Amino acids: CAWTLGQGNYEQYF.

This rearrangement joins TRBV3-1 (or the pseudogene TRBV3-2) to TRBJ2-1, with D perhaps matching TRBD1 (5 bases). The V gene lost 6 bases and the J gene lost 7 bases, with 10 bases spanning the gap. The CDR3 extends over 12 amino acids. Germline-derived CDR1 and CDR2 are LGHDT and YNNKEL (reference sequence). The CDR3 DNA reads as TGTGCCAGCAGTCAGGGTTATAATGAGCAGTTCTTC. Translation gives CASSQGYNEQFF.

The chain links TRBV6-2 or TRBV6-3 to TRBJ2-7, with D perhaps matching TRBD1 (6 bases). Germline V gene data show CDR1 as MNHEY and CDR2 as SVGEGT. The length of the CDR3 is 15 residues. The germline V and J ends were trimmed by 1 base and 0 bases, with 10 bases remaining between them. The CDR3 nucleotides are TGTGCCAGCAGTTACTACAGGGCCACCTCCTACGAGCAGTACTTC. Protein sequence: CASSYYRATSYEQYF.

CDR3 bases: TGCGCCAGCAGCTTCGGACAGGGTTCCTATAATTCACCCCTCCACTTT. Translated: CASSFGQGSYNSPLHF. V gene TRBV5-1 combines with J gene TRBJ1-6; TRBD1 matches 8 bases. The CDR3 spans 16 residues. The germline V gene encodes CDR1 SGHRS and CDR2 YFSETQ. Trimming cost V 2 bases and J 1 base; bases outside gene matches: 2.